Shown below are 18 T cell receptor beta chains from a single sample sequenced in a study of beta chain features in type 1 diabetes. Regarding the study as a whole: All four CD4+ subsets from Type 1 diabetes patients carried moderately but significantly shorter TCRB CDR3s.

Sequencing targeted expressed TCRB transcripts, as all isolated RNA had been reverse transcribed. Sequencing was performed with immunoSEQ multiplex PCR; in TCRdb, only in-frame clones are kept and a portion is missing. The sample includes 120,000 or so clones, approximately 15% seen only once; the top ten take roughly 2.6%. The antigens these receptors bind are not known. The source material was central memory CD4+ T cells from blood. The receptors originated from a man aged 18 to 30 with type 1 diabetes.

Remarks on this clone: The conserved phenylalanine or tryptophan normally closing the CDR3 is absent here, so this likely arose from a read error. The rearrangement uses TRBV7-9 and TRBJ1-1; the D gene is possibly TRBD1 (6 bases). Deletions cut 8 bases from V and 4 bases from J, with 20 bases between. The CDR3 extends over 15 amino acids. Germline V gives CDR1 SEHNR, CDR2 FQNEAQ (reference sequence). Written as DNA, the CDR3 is TGTGCCAGCTCCCGGACGGGGGCAGGGACCACTGAAGCTTTCCTT. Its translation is CASSRTGAGTTEAFL.

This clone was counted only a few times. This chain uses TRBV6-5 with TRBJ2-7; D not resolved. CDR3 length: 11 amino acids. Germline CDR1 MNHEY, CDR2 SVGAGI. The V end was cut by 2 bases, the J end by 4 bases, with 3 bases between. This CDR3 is CASSYTYEQYF. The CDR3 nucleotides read TGTGCCAGCAGTTACACGTACGAGCAGTACTTC.

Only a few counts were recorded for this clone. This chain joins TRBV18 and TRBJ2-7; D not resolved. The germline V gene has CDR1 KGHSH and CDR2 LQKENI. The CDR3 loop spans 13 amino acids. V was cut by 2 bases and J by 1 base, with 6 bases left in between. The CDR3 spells CASSPAVSYEQYF. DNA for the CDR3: TGTGCCAGCTCACCAGCCGTTTCCTACGAGCAGTACTTC.

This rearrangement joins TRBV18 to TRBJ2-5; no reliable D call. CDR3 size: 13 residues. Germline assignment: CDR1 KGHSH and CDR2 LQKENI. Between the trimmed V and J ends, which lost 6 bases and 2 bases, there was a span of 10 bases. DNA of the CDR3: TGTGCCAGCTCCTGGGTCACTCAAGAGACCCAGTACTTC. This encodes CASSWVTQETQYF.

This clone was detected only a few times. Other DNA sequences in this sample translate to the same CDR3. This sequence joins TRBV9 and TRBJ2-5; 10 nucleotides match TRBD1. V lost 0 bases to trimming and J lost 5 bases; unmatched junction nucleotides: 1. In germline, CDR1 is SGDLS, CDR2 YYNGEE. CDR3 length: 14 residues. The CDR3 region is CASSVGGQGETQYF. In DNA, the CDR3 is TGTGCCAGCAGCGTAGGGGGACAGGGGGAGACCCAGTACTTC.

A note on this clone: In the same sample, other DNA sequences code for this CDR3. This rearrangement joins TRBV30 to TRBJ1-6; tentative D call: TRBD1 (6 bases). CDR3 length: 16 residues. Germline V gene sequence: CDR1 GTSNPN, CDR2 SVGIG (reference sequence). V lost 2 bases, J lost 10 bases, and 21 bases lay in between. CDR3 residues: CAWSIRDTARGSPLHF. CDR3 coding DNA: TGTGCCTGGAGTATTCGGGACACTGCGCGGGGGTCACCCCTCCACTTT. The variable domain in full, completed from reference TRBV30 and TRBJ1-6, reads SQTIHQWPATLVQPVGSPLSLECTVEGTSNPNLYWYRQAAGRGLQLLFYSVGIGQISSEVPQNLSASRPQDRQFILSSKKLLLSDSGFYLCAWSIRDTARGSPLHFGNGTRLTVT.

CDR3: CAWSSRGREQFF. The CDR3 DNA is TGTGCCTGGAGTTCCCGGGGGCGTGAGCAGTTCTTC. The rearrangement uses TRBV30 and TRBJ2-1; either TRBD1 or TRBD2 may fit D (6 bases each). The germline gives CDR1 GTSNPN, CDR2 SVGIG (reference sequence). CDR3 length: 12 residues. V lost 2 bases to trimming and J lost 9 bases, with 11 bases between them. Together with reference TRBV30 and TRBJ2-1, the CDR3 gives the full variable domain: SQTIHQWPATLVQPVGSPLSLECTVEGTSNPNLYWYRQAAGRGLQLLFYSVGIGQISSEVPQNLSASRPQDRQFILSSKKLLLSDSGFYLCAWSSRGREQFFGPGTRLTVL.

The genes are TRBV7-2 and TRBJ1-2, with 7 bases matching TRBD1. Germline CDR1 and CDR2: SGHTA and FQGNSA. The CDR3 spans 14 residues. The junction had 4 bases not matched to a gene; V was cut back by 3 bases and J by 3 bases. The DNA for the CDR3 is TGTGCCAGCAGCTTCCCGGGACAGTACTATGGCTACACCTTC. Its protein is CASSFPGQYYGYTF.

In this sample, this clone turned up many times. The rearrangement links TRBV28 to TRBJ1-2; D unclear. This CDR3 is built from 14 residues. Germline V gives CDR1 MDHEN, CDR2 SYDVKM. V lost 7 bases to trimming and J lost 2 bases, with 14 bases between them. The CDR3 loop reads CASTTPAGNYGYTF. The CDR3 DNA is TGTGCCAGCACGACCCCGGCGGGGAACTATGGCTACACCTTC.

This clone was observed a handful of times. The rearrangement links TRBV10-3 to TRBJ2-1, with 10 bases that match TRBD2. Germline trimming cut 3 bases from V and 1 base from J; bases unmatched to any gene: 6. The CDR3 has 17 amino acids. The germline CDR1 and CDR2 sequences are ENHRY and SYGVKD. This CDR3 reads CAISDPASGSSYNEQFF. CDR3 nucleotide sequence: TGTGCCATCAGTGATCCAGCTAGCGGGAGTTCCTACAATGAGCAGTTCTTC.

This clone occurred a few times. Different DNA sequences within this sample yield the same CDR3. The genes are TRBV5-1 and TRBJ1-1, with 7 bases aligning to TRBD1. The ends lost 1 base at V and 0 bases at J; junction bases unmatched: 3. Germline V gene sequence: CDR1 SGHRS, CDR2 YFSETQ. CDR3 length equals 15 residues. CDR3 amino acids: CASSLTGTVNTEAFF. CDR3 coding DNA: TGCGCCAGCAGCTTGACCGGGACAGTGAACACTGAAGCTTTCTTT.

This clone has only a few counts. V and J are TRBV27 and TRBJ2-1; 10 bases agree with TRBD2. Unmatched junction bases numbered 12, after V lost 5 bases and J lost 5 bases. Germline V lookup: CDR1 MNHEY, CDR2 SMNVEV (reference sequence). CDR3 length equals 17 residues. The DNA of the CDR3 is TGTGCCAGCAGTCCCCGCCTTAGCGGGAGGCCCCACAATGAGCAGTTCTTC. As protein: CASSPRLSGRPHNEQFF.

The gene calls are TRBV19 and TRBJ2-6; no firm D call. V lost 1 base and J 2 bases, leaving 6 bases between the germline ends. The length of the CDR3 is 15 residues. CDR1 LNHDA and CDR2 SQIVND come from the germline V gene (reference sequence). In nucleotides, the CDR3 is TGTGCCAGTAGTATAGGTGGTGCTGGGGCCAACGTCCTGACTTTC. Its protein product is CASSIGGAGANVLTF.

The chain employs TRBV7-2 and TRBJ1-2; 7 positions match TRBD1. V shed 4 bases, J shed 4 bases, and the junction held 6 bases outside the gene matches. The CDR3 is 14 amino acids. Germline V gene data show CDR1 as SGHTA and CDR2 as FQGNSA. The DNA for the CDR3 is TGTGCCAGCAGCTCGAGACAGGGCTCCTATGGCTACACCTTC. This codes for CASSSRQGSYGYTF.

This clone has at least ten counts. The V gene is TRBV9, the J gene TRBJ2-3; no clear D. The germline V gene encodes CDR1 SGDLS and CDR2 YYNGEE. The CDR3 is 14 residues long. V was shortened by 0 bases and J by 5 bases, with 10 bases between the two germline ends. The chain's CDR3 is CASSVGSTEDTQYF. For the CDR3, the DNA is TGTGCCAGCAGCGTAGGGAGTACAGAAGATACGCAGTATTTT.

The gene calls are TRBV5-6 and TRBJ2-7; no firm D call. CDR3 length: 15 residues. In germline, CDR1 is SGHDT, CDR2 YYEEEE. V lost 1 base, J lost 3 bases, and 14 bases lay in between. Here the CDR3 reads CASSLLGSENYEQYF. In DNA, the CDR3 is TGTGCCAGCAGCTTGTTGGGATCCGAAAACTACGAGCAGTACTTC.

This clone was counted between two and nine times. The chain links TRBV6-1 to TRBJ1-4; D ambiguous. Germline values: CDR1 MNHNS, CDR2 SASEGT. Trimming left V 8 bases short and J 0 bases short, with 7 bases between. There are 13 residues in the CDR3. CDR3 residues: CASGRATNEKLFF. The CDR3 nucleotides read TGTGCCAGCGGTCGCGCAACTAATGAAAAACTGTTTTTT.

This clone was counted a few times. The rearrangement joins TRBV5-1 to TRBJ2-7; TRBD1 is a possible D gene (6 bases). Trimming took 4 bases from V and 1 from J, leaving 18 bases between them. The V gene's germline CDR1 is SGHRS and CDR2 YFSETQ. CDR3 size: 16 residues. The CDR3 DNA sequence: TGCGCCAGCAGCGCAAGTCTGACAGGACGATCCTACGAGCAGTACTTC. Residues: CASSASLTGRSYEQYF.